The clone carrying this TCR beta chain was seen many times. The sample originates from a study of early T cells in non-severe SARS-CoV-2 infection. TCRdb independently ran MiXCR on the 5' RACE reads; one entry per CDR3 protein. The sample lists about 64,000 distinct CDR3 sequences, roughly 5% occurring once. Trimming took 3 bases from V and 4 from J; bases not matched to a gene: 1. CDR3 length: 14 amino acids. The clonotype comes from an adult who was a healthcare worker with PCR-confirmed SARS-CoV-2 infection or an uninfected control (not recorded which). Material: whole blood. The chain carries TRBV12-3 or TRBV12-4 and TRBJ1-1; 11 bases map to TRBD1. The CDR3 sequence is CASSFGTGGTEAFF. As DNA, the CDR3 is TGTGCCAGCAGTTTCGGGACAGGGGGCACTGAAGCTTTCTTT.